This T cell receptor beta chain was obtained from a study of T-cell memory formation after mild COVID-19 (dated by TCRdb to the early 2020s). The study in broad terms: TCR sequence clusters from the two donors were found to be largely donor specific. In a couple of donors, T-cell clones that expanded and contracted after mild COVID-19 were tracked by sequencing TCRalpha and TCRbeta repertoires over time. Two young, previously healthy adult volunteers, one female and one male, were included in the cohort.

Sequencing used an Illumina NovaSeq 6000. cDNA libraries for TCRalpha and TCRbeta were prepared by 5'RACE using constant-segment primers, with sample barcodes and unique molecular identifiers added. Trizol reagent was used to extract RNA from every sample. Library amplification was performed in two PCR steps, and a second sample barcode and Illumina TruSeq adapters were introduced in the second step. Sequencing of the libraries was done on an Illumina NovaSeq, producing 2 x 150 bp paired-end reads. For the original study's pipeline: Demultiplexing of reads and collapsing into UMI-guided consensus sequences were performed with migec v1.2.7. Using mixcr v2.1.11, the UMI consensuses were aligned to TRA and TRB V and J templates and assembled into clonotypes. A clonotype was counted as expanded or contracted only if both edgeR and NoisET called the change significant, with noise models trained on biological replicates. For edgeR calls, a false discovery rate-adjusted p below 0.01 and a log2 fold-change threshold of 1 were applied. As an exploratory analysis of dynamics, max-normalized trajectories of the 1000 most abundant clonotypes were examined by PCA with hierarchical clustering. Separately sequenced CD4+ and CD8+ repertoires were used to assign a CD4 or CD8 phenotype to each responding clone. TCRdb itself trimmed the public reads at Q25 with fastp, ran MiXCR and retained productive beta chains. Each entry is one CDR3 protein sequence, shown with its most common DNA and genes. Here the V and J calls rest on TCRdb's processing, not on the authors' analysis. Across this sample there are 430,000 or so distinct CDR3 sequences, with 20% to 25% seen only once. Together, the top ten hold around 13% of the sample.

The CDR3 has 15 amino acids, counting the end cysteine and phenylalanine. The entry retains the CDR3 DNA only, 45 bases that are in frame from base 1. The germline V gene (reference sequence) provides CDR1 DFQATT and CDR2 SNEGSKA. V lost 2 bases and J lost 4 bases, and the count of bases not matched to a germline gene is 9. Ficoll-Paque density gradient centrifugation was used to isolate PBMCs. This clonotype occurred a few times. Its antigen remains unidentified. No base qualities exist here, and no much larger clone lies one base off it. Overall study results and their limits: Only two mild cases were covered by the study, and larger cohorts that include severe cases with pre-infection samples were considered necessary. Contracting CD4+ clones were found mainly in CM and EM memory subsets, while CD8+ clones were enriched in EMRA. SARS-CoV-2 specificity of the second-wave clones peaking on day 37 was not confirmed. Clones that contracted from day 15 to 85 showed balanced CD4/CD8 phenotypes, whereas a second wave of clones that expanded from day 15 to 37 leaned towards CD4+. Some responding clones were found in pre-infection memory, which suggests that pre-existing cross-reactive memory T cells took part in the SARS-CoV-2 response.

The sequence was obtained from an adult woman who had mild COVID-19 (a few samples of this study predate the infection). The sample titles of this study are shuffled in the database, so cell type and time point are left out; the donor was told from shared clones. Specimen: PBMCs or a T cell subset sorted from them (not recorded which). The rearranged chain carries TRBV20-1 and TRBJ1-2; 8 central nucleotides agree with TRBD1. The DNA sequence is TGCAGTGCTAGAAATAAAGGACAGGGTGTCTATGGCTACACCTTC. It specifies CSARNKGQGVYGYTF.